These 28 T cell receptor beta chains came from one sample sequenced in a study of breast tumors, draining lymph nodes, adjacent tissues. TCRdb itself ran the multiplex PCR reads through MiXCR, one entry per CDR3 protein. The sample has about 180,000 distinct CDR3 sequences; approximately 30% are singletons. Breast cancer patients provided tissue from their axillary draining lymph nodes. Material: axillary lymph node tissue. The source is a female donor with breast cancer. Some clones in this sample may be carry-over from other donors' samples.

Many counts were recorded for this clonotype. V gene TRBV10-2 combines with J gene TRBJ1-2; TRBD1 agrees at 11 bases. From germline, CDR1 is WSHSY and CDR2 SAAADI. V was pared by 4 bases and J by 4 bases, with 2 bases of the junction left unmatched. The CDR3 runs 14 residues. For the CDR3, the DNA is TGCGCCAGCAGTGTTGGACAGGGGGCCTATGGCTACACCTTC. As protein: CASSVGQGAYGYTF.

This clonotype came up many times. A much larger clonotype is one base distant, so this may be a read error. The chain uses TRBV19 and TRBJ2-5, with 12 bases aligning to TRBD2. The CDR3 is 17 residues long. Germline CDR1 reads LNHDA; CDR2 reads SQIVND (reference sequence). The CDR3 loop reads CASSIGWTSGVQETQSF. In DNA, the CDR3 is TGTGCCAGTAGTATAGGGTGGACTAGCGGGGTCCAAGAGACCCAGTCCTTC.

Many counts were recorded for this clonotype. This chain uses TRBV2 with TRBJ1-1; TRBD1 aligns across 10 bases. CDR1 and CDR2 from the germline V gene are SNHLY and FYNNEI. V shed 6 bases and J 4 bases; nucleotides not matched to a gene: 5. There are 14 residues in the CDR3. In DNA, the CDR3 is TGTGCCAGCAGCAGGGGACAGGGGTTCACTGAAGCTTTCTTT. It translates to CASSRGQGFTEAFF.

Many counts were recorded for this clonotype. The chain couples TRBV7-9 to TRBJ2-1; 13 nucleotides agree with TRBD2. CDR3 length equals 15 residues. V shed 7 bases, J shed 6 bases, and the junction held 6 bases outside the gene matches. Germline V gene data show CDR1 as SEHNR and CDR2 as FQNEAQ (reference sequence). The DNA of the CDR3 is TGTGCCAGCACCCTCGGACTAGCGGGAGCCAATGAGCAGTTCTTC. This encodes CASTLGLAGANEQFF.

This clonotype was counted at least ten times. This may be a read error, as it is one base from a much larger clone. V and J are TRBV20-1 and TRBJ1-2; 7 bases are shared with TRBD1. The CDR3 is 12 amino acids. In germline, CDR1 is DFQATT, CDR2 SNEGSKA (reference sequence). For the CDR3, the DNA is TGCAGTGCTAGAGAACAGGGGTGGGGCTCCACCTTC. Its protein product is CSAREQGWGSTF.

This clonotype was found a few times. Just one base apart from a much larger clone, this may be a read error. The chain uses TRBV20-1 and TRBJ2-1; the D is unclear. This CDR3 region has 11 residues. The germline gives CDR1 DFQATT, CDR2 SNEGSKA (reference sequence). This CDR3 reads CSARKHNEQSF. DNA of the CDR3: TGCAGTGCTAGAAAACACAATGAGCAGTCCTTC.

Remarks on this clonotype: The conserved phenylalanine or tryptophan normally closing the CDR3 is absent here, so this likely arose from a read error. The DNA is left out, because the CDR3 cannot be placed on it with certainty; the CDR3 is given as TCRdb lists it. V usage is TRBV9 and J usage is TRBJ1-6; TRBD1, the table's D call, lacks a check against the DNA. Germline-derived CDR1 and CDR2 are SGDLS and YYNGEE. The CDR3 comprises 12 residues, both ends counted. The CDR3 spells CASRAGNSPLQA.

As concerns this clonotype: This may stem from a read error, because a much larger clone lies one nucleotide away. This chain connects TRBV20-1 to TRBJ1-2; 8 positions agree with TRBD1. Germline V gene sequence: CDR1 DFQATT, CDR2 SNEGSKA (reference sequence). This CDR3 has 14 amino acids. The DNA for the CDR3 is TGCAGTGCTAGTAGTCAGGGGGCCAACTCTGGCTACACCTTC. Translated: CSASSQGANSGYTF.

This chain links TRBV12-3 or TRBV12-4 with TRBJ1-5, with 9 bases identical to TRBD1. The CDR3 is made up of 13 amino acids. The J segment lost 5 bases and the V segment lost 10 bases, leaving 6 bases of the junction unmatched. The CDR3 DNA follows: TGTGCCACCAGACAGGGGGGGCATCAGCCCCAGCATTTT. Amino acids: CATRQGGHQPQHF.

This clonotype was found many times. V gene TRBV19 combines with J gene TRBJ1-4, with TRBD1 identical over 8 bases. V gave up 2 bases and J gave up 5 bases; unmatched junction bases: 1. In germline, CDR1 is LNHDA, CDR2 SQIVND (reference sequence). This CDR3 has 14 residues. CDR3 residues: CASSISGGNEKLFF. DNA of the CDR3: TGTGCCAGTAGTATATCAGGGGGCAATGAAAAACTGTTTTTT.

In its sample, this clonotype was seen a few times. The rearrangement uses TRBV19 and TRBJ1-1, with a tentative D call TRBD1 (5 bases). The V gene lost 7 bases and the J gene lost 3 bases, with 15 bases spanning the gap. Germline V gene sequence: CDR1 LNHDA, CDR2 SQIVND (reference sequence). CDR3 length: 14 amino acids. CDR3 bases: TGTGCCAGTAAGGGGATGGGAGATTACACTGAAGCTTTCTTT. This codes for CASKGMGDYTEAFF.

This clonotype was counted ten times or more. This rearrangement joins TRBV30 to TRBJ2-3; a weak D match, TRBD2 (6 bases). Trimming removed 4 bases at V and 4 bases at J, with 9 bases between. Germline loops: CDR1 GTSNPN, CDR2 SVGIG (reference sequence). CDR3 length: 12 residues. The CDR3 sequence: CAWNAGSDTQYF. CDR3 DNA sequence: TGTGCCTGGAACGCGGGGTCAGATACGCAGTATTTT.

The table lists this clonotype with many counts. This chain links TRBV7-3 with TRBJ2-7; D unclear. Germline V gene lookup returns CDR1 SGHTA and CDR2 FQGTGA. The CDR3 is 13 residues long. V was cut by 2 bases and J by 6 bases, with 11 bases left in between. The CDR3 reads CASSLESRREQYF. For the CDR3, the DNA is TGTGCCAGCAGCTTAGAGAGTCGGCGCGAGCAGTACTTC.

This clonotype appeared many times. This sequence joins TRBV6-5 and TRBJ2-7; TRBD1 is a possible D gene (6 bases). The CDR3 extends over 12 amino acids. Trimming shortened V by 6 bases and J by 9 bases, and 15 bases separated the two germline ends. CDR1 MNHEY and CDR2 SVGAGI come from the germline V gene. CDR3 region: CASRETSGAQYF. CDR3 nucleotides: TGTGCCAGCAGGGAGACCTCAGGGGCGCAGTACTTC.

Note on this clonotype: A read error is possible here, since a much larger clone lies one base away. The chain carries TRBV19 and TRBJ2-2; 12 bases are a match to TRBD2. The CDR3 length is 17 residues. The germline gives CDR1 LNHDA, CDR2 SQIVND (reference sequence). CDR3 in DNA: TGTGCCAGTAGTATCGCTAGCGGGGGGGCGAACACCGGGGAGCTGTCTTTT. As protein: CASSIASGGANTGELSF.

This clonotype was observed a handful of times. A much larger clonotype is one base distant, so this may be a read error. The chain recombines TRBV11-3 with TRBJ2-7; D may be TRBD1 (6 bases). Germline CDR1 reads SGHNT; CDR2 reads YENEEA. The CDR3 loop spans 12 amino acids. Between the trimmed V and J ends, which lost 4 bases and 6 bases, there was a span of 10 bases. In nucleotides, the CDR3 is TGTGCCAGCAGCTCGGACAGCTGCGAGCAGTACTTC. Amino acids: CASSSDSCEQYF.

This clonotype was recorded a few times. A much more abundant neighbour one base away suggests this may be a read error. The DNA for the CDR3 is TGTGCCAGCAGTTCCGCAGATACGCAGTATTTT. This sequence encodes CASSSADTQYF. The gene calls are TRBV27 and TRBJ2-3; D is unresolved. V shed 4 bases and J shed 4 bases, with 3 bases lying between them. This CDR3 has 11 amino acids. The germline CDR1 and CDR2 sequences are MNHEY and SMNVEV (reference sequence).

To note about this clonotype: This clone may be a read error of a much larger clone one base away. The gene calls are TRBV7-8 and TRBJ2-5; TRBD1 matches 8 bases. Germline V gene lookup returns CDR1 SGHVS and CDR2 FQNEAQ. CDR3 length: 17 amino acids. CDR3 sequence (DNA): TGTGCCAGCAGCTTATTCCTAAAGGACAGGGTAGGCGAGACCCAGTGCTTC. Residues: CASSLFLKDRVGETQCF.

The gene calls are TRBV3-1 and TRBJ1-3, with D perhaps TRBD1 (5 bases). V lost 4 bases to trimming and J lost 4 bases, with 11 bases between them. Germline-derived CDR1 and CDR2 are LGHDT and YNNKEL (reference sequence). This CDR3 comprises 14 residues. The CDR3 loop reads CASSRGPGGNTIYF. The CDR3 region has the DNA TGTGCCAGCAGCCGGGGACCTGGGGGAAACACCATATATTTT. Supplemented by reference TRBV3-1 and TRBJ1-3, the full variable domain reads DTAVSQTPKYLVTQMGNDKSIKCEQNLGHDTMYWYKQDSKKFLKIMFSYNNKELIINETVPNRFSPKSPDKAHLNLHINSLELGDSAVYFCASSRGPGGNTIYFGEGSWLTVV.

This clonotype was counted at least ten times. V and J are TRBV10-3 and TRBJ2-2, with 14 nucleotides matching TRBD2. The junction had 6 bases not matched to a gene; V was cut back by 2 bases and J by 1 base. The CDR3 totals 19 residues. The germline gives CDR1 ENHRY, CDR2 SYGVKD. For the CDR3, the DNA is TGTGCCATCAGTGAGGGCTGGGGGACTAGCGGGGGGAACACCGGGGAGCTGTTTTTT. Translated, it gives CAISEGWGTSGGNTGELFF.

In this sample, this clonotype turned up many times. V is TRBV6-6 and J is TRBJ1-3; D is unresolved. V lost 2 bases and J 3 bases, leaving 17 bases between the germline ends. Germline V gene lookup returns CDR1 MNHNY and CDR2 SVGAGI (reference sequence). CDR3 length: 17 residues. DNA of the CDR3: TGTGCCAGCAGTTACCCCCCGGGTGCGCTGGGTGGAAACACCATATATTTT. It translates to CASSYPPGALGGNTIYF.

This clonotype was detected ten times or more. V is TRBV6-2 or TRBV6-3 and J is TRBJ1-6; D is uncertain. The V and J ends lost 1 base and 9 bases respectively, with 19 bases between them. CDR1 is MNHEY, CDR2 SVGEGT, per germline. The CDR3 loop spans 17 amino acids. The CDR3, as DNA: TGTGCCAGCAGTTACTTGGCGTTCAAGGTCCGTGCTTCACCCCTCCACTTT. As protein: CASSYLAFKVRASPLHF.

About this clonotype itself: Its ends do not fully match the called genes, so a read error is possible. The CDR3 coding sequence is TGCAGCGTAGAAGGGACAGGGTACAATGAGCAGTTCTTC. It codes for CSVEGTGYNEQFF. This chain uses TRBV29-1 with TRBJ2-1; 9 bases are shared with TRBD1. The CDR3 is 13 residues long. Germline V gene sequence: CDR1 SQVTM, CDR2 ANQGSEA.

This clonotype was detected ten times or more. V gene TRBV7-8 combines with J gene TRBJ2-1, with 9 bases matching TRBD2. This CDR3 spans 15 amino acids. With 6 bases clipped from V and 2 bases from J, the junction kept 5 bases outside the gene matches. The germline V gene encodes CDR1 SGHVS and CDR2 FQNEAQ. The CDR3 DNA reads TGTGCCAGCAGAAGTAGCGGGAGCGCCTACAATGAGCAGTTCTTC. This encodes CASRSSGSAYNEQFF.

The table lists this clonotype with a few counts. This chain joins TRBV3-1 and TRBJ2-6; D perhaps matches TRBD1 (5 bases). CDR1 LGHDT and CDR2 YNNKEL come from the germline V gene (reference sequence). This CDR3 has 17 amino acids. Trimming shortened V by 2 bases and J by 0 bases, and 11 bases separated the two germline ends. DNA for the CDR3: TGTGCCAGCAGCCAAAGGGGCCTTATCTCTGGGGCCAACGTCCTGACTTTC. Translation gives CASSQRGLISGANVLTF.

This clonotype was found many times. This chain connects TRBV20-1 to TRBJ2-1, with TRBD2 identical over 11 bases. V was clipped by 3 bases and J by 1 base; unmatched bases: 8. This CDR3 is built from 17 residues. The germline V gene has CDR1 DFQATT and CDR2 SNEGSKA (reference sequence). The CDR3 region has the DNA TGCAGTGCTAGTAGCGGGAGGGCCCTCCGATCCTACAATGAGCAGTTCTTC. Translation gives CSASSGRALRSYNEQFF.

Concerning this clonotype: The conserved phenylalanine or tryptophan is not found at the CDR3 terminus, so this likely reflects a read error. The DNA is left out, because the CDR3 cannot be placed on it with certainty; the CDR3 is given as TCRdb lists it. The chain has TRBV7-9 and TRBJ2-7; the listed D gene, TRBD1, was not tested against the DNA. Germline values: CDR1 SEHNR, CDR2 FQNEAQ (reference sequence). The CDR3 totals 12 residues, both ends included. The CDR3 sequence: CASSLQGYEQHL.

The chain links TRBV20-1 to TRBJ1-1, with 12 bases that match TRBD1. Germline CDR1 reads DFQATT; CDR2 reads SNEGSKA (reference sequence). The CDR3 covers 15 residues. With 4 bases clipped from V and 5 bases from J, the junction kept 8 bases outside the gene matches. The CDR3 DNA sequence: TGCAGTGCTACGGGACAGGGGGCGGAAGTGACTGAAGCTTTCTTT. It codes for CSATGQGAEVTEAFF.